This T cell receptor beta chain emerged from a study of neurological immune-mediated disorders. Study-level background: The disease course was relapsing-remitting in approximately 31 and secondary progressive in about 9% of the 34 multiple sclerosis patients. Study results and caveats: The greatest degree of TCR clonal expansion was observed in HTLV-1-associated myelopathy, with the lowest in multiple sclerosis, below that of healthy controls.

From 15-18 subjects, each sequencing run yielded over 170 million TCR-beta sequences. TCRdb independently ran MiXCR on the 5' RACE reads; one entry per CDR3 protein. The sample carries about 50,000 distinct CDR3 sequences, under 3.5% recorded once. Many counts were recorded for this clonotype. What it recognizes is unknown. The unsorted libraries were prepared from 2 million PBMCs (stored at -80 C). Trimming cost V 5 bases and J 4 bases, with 11 bases left between them. The germline V gene has CDR1 MGHDK and CDR2 SYGVNS. The CDR3 sequence is 13 residues long. The rearrangement joins TRBV25-1 to TRBJ2-5, with D tentatively TRBD2 (5 bases). Sequencing used PBMCs. This sequence was found in a woman between 50 and 59 years old with multiple sclerosis. The CDR3 sequence is CASSYRAGETQYF. The CDR3 DNA is TGTGCCAGCAGTTACCGGGCGGGAGAGACCCAGTACTTC.